This T cell receptor beta chain was identified in a study of OX40 agonist ivuxolimab in advanced cancers. Study overall: Ivuxolimab, an antibody acting as an agonist of OX40 (CD134), was used to treat patients. Points from the study as a whole: CD4+ T cells averaged fewer expanded clones than CD8+ T cells.

With regard to this clone: Its target is not known.

TCRdb keeps only in-frame clones here, not all; method: immunoSEQ multiplex PCR. This table holds about 59,000 clones, 80% to 95% found once. Germline assignment: CDR1 SEHNR and CDR2 FQNEAQ (reference sequence). This CDR3 contains 13 residues. V was clipped by 4 bases and J by 9 bases; unmatched bases: 3. The sequence came from an adult with an advanced solid tumor such as melanoma, head and neck, liver or kidney cancer. Sequenced material: CD4+ or CD8+ T cells sorted from blood, taken in a trial of the OX40 agonist ivuxolimab. The chain combines TRBV7-9 with TRBJ1-6, with 7 bases that match TRBD1. The CDR3 DNA is TGTGCCAGCAGCTCCACAGGGGTTTCACCCCTCCACTTT. Its translation is CASSSTGVSPLHF.